One and the same sample provided the 21 T cell receptor beta chains below, sequenced in a study of OX40 agonist ivuxolimab in advanced cancers. Only in-frame clones appear in the TCRdb table, and some are missing; sequencing was by immunoSEQ multiplex PCR. The sample contains 70,000 or so clones, approximately 90% of which appear only once. The sample was CD4+ or CD8+ T cells sorted from blood, taken in a trial of the OX40 agonist ivuxolimab. These receptors all stem from an adult with an advanced solid tumor such as melanoma, head and neck, liver or kidney cancer.

J is TRBJ2-4 and V is TRBV4-2; D possibly corresponds to TRBD2 (5 bases). V was pared by 4 bases and J by 0 bases, with 10 bases between. This CDR3 spans 15 amino acids. Germline CDR1 LGHNA, CDR2 YNFKEQ. CDR3 in amino acids: CASSPTRGAKNIQYF. The CDR3 region has the DNA TGTGCCAGCAGCCCCACCCGGGGAGCCAAAAACATTCAGTACTTC.

The V and J genes are TRBV6-1 and TRBJ2-1; TRBD1 aligns across 10 bases. The length of the CDR3 is 15 residues. Trimming at V came to 1 base and at J to 10 bases, leaving 7 bases not matched to a gene. The V gene's germline CDR1 is MNHNS and CDR2 SASEGT. As DNA, the CDR3 is TGTGCCAGCAGTGAAGTAGGGACAGGGGTTGACGAGCAGTTCTTC. Translating gives CASSEVGTGVDEQFF.

This clone occurred once. The J gene is TRBJ2-2, the V gene TRBV29-1; 8 bases agree with TRBD1. Trimming removed 4 bases from V and 1 base from J; junction bases left unmatched: 5. Germline CDR1 is SQVTM and CDR2 is ANQGSEA. The CDR3 length is 15 residues. CDR3 DNA sequence: TGCAGCGTTGGTTCTGGGACAGGGAACACCGGGGAGCTGTTTTTT. Protein product: CSVGSGTGNTGELFF.

The rearrangement uses TRBV6-1 and TRBJ2-2, with D possibly being TRBD1 (5 bases). The V end lost 4 bases, the J end lost 2 bases, and 11 bases lay between the germline ends. The CDR3 runs to 15 residues. CDR1 and CDR2 from the germline V gene are MNHNS and SASEGT. The CDR3 is CASSARQGNTGELFF. The CDR3 DNA is TGTGCCAGCAGTGCAAGGCAGGGCAACACCGGGGAGCTGTTTTTT.

In its sample, this clone was seen once. The CDR3 protein is CASSVRDRGLGANVLTF. The CDR3 DNA reads as TGTGCCAGCAGTGTCCGGGACAGGGGGCTTGGGGCCAACGTCCTGACTTTC. This chain joins TRBV6-1 and TRBJ2-6; 12 bases agree with TRBD1. J gave up 3 bases and V 4 bases, and 4 bases lay outside the gene matches. Germline V gene data show CDR1 as MNHNS and CDR2 as SASEGT. The CDR3 is made up of 17 amino acids.

The chain couples TRBV18 to TRBJ2-3, with 11 positions matching TRBD2. Germline-derived CDR1 and CDR2 are KGHSH and LQKENI. The CDR3 is 18 amino acids. Trimming removed 3 bases from V and 3 bases from J; junction bases left unmatched: 11. The CDR3 DNA follows: TGTGCCAGCTCACCGTCCGGGACTAGCGGTAGGGGGACAGATACGCAGTATTTT. This translates into CASSPSGTSGRGTDTQYF.

This clone turned up a few times. This rearrangement joins TRBV11-2 to TRBJ2-7; TRBD2 aligns across 14 bases. The CDR3 contains 17 residues. Trimming cost V 1 base and J 3 bases; bases outside gene matches: 5. In germline, CDR1 is SGHAT, CDR2 FQNNGV. CDR3 loop: CASSLGGLAGANYEQYF. Written as DNA, the CDR3 is TGTGCCAGCAGCTTAGGGGGACTAGCGGGGGCAAACTACGAGCAGTACTTC.

The chain links TRBV18 to TRBJ1-1; the D is unclear. The CDR3 runs 13 residues. In germline, CDR1 is KGHSH, CDR2 LQKENI. Trimming stripped 1 base from V and 5 bases from J, with 8 bases between. The CDR3 bases are TGTGCCAGCTCACCACGGCTCGGTACTGAAGCTTTCTTT. Translating gives CASSPRLGTEAFF.

The J gene is TRBJ2-7, the V gene TRBV10-2; maybe TRBD2 (6 bases). This CDR3 comprises 13 residues. CDR1 WSHSY and CDR2 SAAADI come from the germline V gene. Deletions cut 6 bases from V and 6 bases from J, with 15 bases between. CDR3 loop: CASRGRLVSEQYF. The CDR3 DNA follows: TGCGCCAGCAGGGGAAGACTAGTATCCGAGCAGTACTTC.

The rearrangement joins TRBV2 to TRBJ2-7; D not certain. Trimming pared 8 bases from V and 3 bases from J, leaving 5 bases between. This CDR3 is built from 10 residues. Germline CDR1 is SNHLY and CDR2 is FYNNEI. The CDR3 bases are TGTGCCAGCGGAATCTACGAGCAGTACTTC. This encodes CASGIYEQYF.

This clone was picked up one time. V usage is TRBV7-2 and J usage is TRBJ1-4, with TRBD1 identical over 7 bases. The CDR3 has 15 amino acids. The germline V gene has CDR1 SGHTA and CDR2 FQGNSA. Unmatched junction bases numbered 5, after V lost 2 bases and J lost 5 bases. The CDR3 nucleotides read TGTGCCAGCAGCTTAACAGGGGCGACCAATGAAAAACTGTTTTTT. As protein: CASSLTGATNEKLFF.

This chain uses TRBV6-1 with TRBJ1-2; D uncertain. Trimming pared 8 bases from V and 10 bases from J, leaving 11 bases between. The CDR3 length is 10 residues. From germline, CDR1 is MNHNS and CDR2 SASEGT. DNA of the CDR3: TGTGCCAGCCATTCGCGGTTCTACACCTTC. This gives the protein CASHSRFYTF.

The chain carries TRBV9 and TRBJ2-2, with 9 nucleotides matching TRBD1. Germline V gene lookup returns CDR1 SGDLS and CDR2 YYNGEE. This CDR3 contains 15 residues. Trimming removed 3 bases from V and 1 base from J; junction bases left unmatched: 1. The CDR3 region is CASSGGQGNTGELFF. The DNA for the CDR3 is TGTGCCAGCAGCGGGGGACAGGGGAACACCGGGGAGCTGTTTTTT.

This clone has a single count. The chain is built from TRBV7-2 and TRBJ2-7; D ambiguous. The CDR3 totals 12 residues. Germline-derived CDR1 and CDR2 are SGHTA and FQGNSA. V was clipped by 2 bases and J by 6 bases, with 8 bases between them. The CDR3 loop reads CASSLFPSEQYF. In nucleotides, the CDR3 is TGTGCCAGCAGCTTATTCCCCAGCGAGCAGTACTTC. Filled out from reference TRBV7-2 and TRBJ2-7, the complete variable domain reads GAGVSQSPSNKVTEKGKDVELRCDPISGHTALYWYRQSLGQGLEFLIYFQGNSAPDKSGLPSDRFSAERTGGSVSTLTIQRTQQEDSAVYLCASSLFPSEQYFGPGTRLTVT.

This sequence joins TRBV30 and TRBJ1-1; D is unresolved. Trimming took off 4 bases at V and 5 bases at J, with 5 bases between the two ends. This CDR3 comprises 10 residues. The germline V gene encodes CDR1 GTSNPN and CDR2 SVGIG (reference sequence). CDR3 coding DNA: TGTGCCTGGATCCATACTGAAGCTTTCTTT. It is translated as CAWIHTEAFF.

The chain's CDR3 is CASSARTPRGNQPQHF. In DNA form, the CDR3 reads TGTGCCAGCAGTGCTAGGACGCCGAGGGGCAATCAGCCCCAGCATTTT. The gene calls are TRBV27 and TRBJ1-5, with D unclear. The CDR3 runs 16 residues. The V and J ends lost 5 bases and 2 bases respectively, with 16 bases between them. CDR1 and CDR2 (germline): MNHEY, SMNVEV (reference sequence).

This clone was recorded a few times. The rearrangement links TRBV7-3 to TRBJ2-3, with D possibly being TRBD2 (5 bases). Germline V gene lookup returns CDR1 SGHTA and CDR2 FQGTGA. V gave up 0 bases and J gave up 2 bases, with 9 bases separating them. The CDR3 sequence is 15 residues long. The CDR3 here is CASSLTFSATDTQYF. CDR3 bases: TGTGCCAGCAGCTTAACGTTTAGCGCCACAGATACGCAGTATTTT.

The rearrangement joins TRBV7-9 to TRBJ2-1, with D perhaps matching TRBD2 (5 bases). The V end lost 3 bases, the J end lost 8 bases, and 14 bases lay between the germline ends. Per germline, CDR1 SEHNR and CDR2 FQNEAQ (reference sequence). CDR3 length: 14 residues. The CDR3 region is CASSFTGLAHEQFF. CDR3 coding DNA: TGTGCCAGCAGCTTCACCGGGCTAGCTCATGAGCAGTTCTTC.

As for this clone: Other DNA sequences in the sample encode the same CDR3. The rearrangement uses TRBV10-2 and TRBJ2-1; D is ambiguous. Trimming cost V 3 bases and J 8 bases, with 5 bases left between them. This CDR3 contains 11 residues. Germline V CDR1 and CDR2: WSHSY, SAAADI. CDR3 in amino acids: CASSESYEQFF. The CDR3 coding sequence is TGCGCCAGCAGTGAATCATATGAGCAGTTCTTC.

V and J are TRBV4-1 and TRBJ2-4; D call uncertain. V lost 4 bases and J 0 bases, leaving 10 bases between the germline ends. The CDR3 length is 15 residues. Germline CDR1 and CDR2: MGHRA and YSYEKL. The CDR3 DNA reads as TGCGCCAGCAGCCTTCGGGCCCTAGCCAAAAACATTCAGTACTTC. This translates into CASSLRALAKNIQYF.

The chain carries TRBV2 and TRBJ1-5, with D unclear. The CDR3 loop spans 13 amino acids. Germline V lookup: CDR1 SNHLY, CDR2 FYNNEI. Between the trimmed V and J ends, which lost 7 bases and 1 base, there was a span of 8 bases. The CDR3 nucleotides are TGTGCCAGCACGGAGAACAGCAATCAGCCCCAGCATTTT. This codes for CASTENSNQPQHF.